This TCR beta chain was profiled in a study of CD8 T cells in ankylosing spondylitis. CDR1 and CDR2 (germline): SNHLY, FYNNEI. Trimming cost V 4 bases and J 4 bases, with 13 bases left between them. The CDR3 is made up of 14 amino acids. This clonotype was seen many times. TCRdb processed the 5' RACE reads anew with MiXCR; each CDR3 protein has one entry. The profile shows 26,000 or so distinct CDR3 sequences, over 6.5% of them singletons. V usage is TRBV2 and J usage is TRBJ1-1; D may be TRBD1 (5 bases). The source of this sequence is a male donor with ankylosing spondylitis or in good health (not recorded which). The sample comprised blood. The DNA for the CDR3 is TGTGCCAGCAGTGTTCAGGGAGTAAGCACTGAAGCTTTCTTT. Amino acid sequence: CASSVQGVSTEAFF.